This TCR beta chain is drawn from a study of technical replicates of blood from a handful of donors. Sequencing was performed with immunoSEQ multiplex PCR; in TCRdb, only in-frame clones are kept and a portion is missing. The sample includes 100,000 or so clones, 90% to 96% of them seen just once. CDR1 and CDR2 (germline): ENHRY, SYGVKD. This CDR3 has 15 residues. V lost 2 bases and J lost 4; bases outside the gene matches: 5. Sequencing was performed on T cells isolated from PBMCs. This TCR was recovered from a human donor in good health. The chain couples TRBV10-3 to TRBJ1-1; 9 bases agree with TRBD1. CDR3 amino acids: CAISEGTGRGTEAFF. The CDR3 DNA is TGTGCCATCAGTGAGGGGACAGGGAGAGGCACTGAAGCTTTCTTT.